This is a list of T cell receptor beta chains from one sample in a study of blood T cell repertoires in COVID-19. Data came from immunoSEQ multiplex PCR; TCRdb stores just in-frame clones and leaves some out. The table lists over 250,000 clones, 75% to 95% of them singletons. Sequenced sample: peripheral blood. All receptors come from a person in their late teens or twenties with COVID-19, enrolled during active disease. The CDR3 runs from the conserved cysteine through the conserved F or W. The order of the fields is D gene, J gene, V gene, clone size, CDR3 protein, CDR3 DNA. The D gene is left open where the match is weak. A row's size may be missing; if present it is once, few, many or a size class.

- | TRBJ1-2 | TRBV5-4 | - | CASSLAYGLGDRGYTF | TGTGCCAGCAGCTTGGCTTACGGTTTGGGAGATAGAGGCTACACCTTC
- | TRBJ2-1 | TRBV4-3 | - | CASSPGQHLGANEQFF | TGCGCCAGCAGCCCCGGACAGCACCTCGGGGCTAATGAGCAGTTCTTC
- | TRBJ2-6 | TRBV24-1 | few | CATSDGGFTNVLTF | TGTGCCACCAGTGACGGGGGATTCACCAACGTCCTGACTTTC
- | TRBJ1-2 | TRBV11-2 | - | CASSLGQHYGYTF | TGTGCCAGCAGCTTAGGACAGCACTATGGCTACACCTTC
- | TRBJ1-5 | TRBV4-1 | - | CASSHVQDQPQHF | TGCGCCAGCAGCCACGTACAGGATCAGCCCCAGCATTTT
TRBD1 | TRBJ1-6 | TRBV10-3 | - | CAISERDRTLHF | TGTGCCATCAGTGAACGGGACAGAACCCTCCACTTT
- | TRBJ2-3 | TRBV24-1 | - | CATSVTGTDTQYF | TGTGCCACCAGTGTGACTGGTACAGATACGCAGTATTTT
- | TRBJ2-7 | TRBV4-1 | - | CASSHSGGNEQYF | TGCGCCAGCAGCCATTCTGGGGGCAACGAGCAGTACTTC
- | TRBJ2-5 | TRBV7-9 | - | CASSLARAETQYF | TGTGCCAGCAGCTTAGCCAGGGCGGAGACCCAGTACTTC
TRBD2 | TRBJ2-3 | TRBV2 | - | CASSGARGSSTDTQYF | TGTGCCAGCAGTGGAGCGCGGGGGTCTAGCACAGATACGCAGTATTTT
- | TRBJ1-5 | TRBV9 | once | CASSVDQGQPQHF | TGTGCCAGCAGCGTAGACCAGGGACAGCCCCAGCATTTT
- | TRBJ1-1 | TRBV29-1 | - | CSVAGRVNTEAFF | TGCAGCGTGGCTGGGAGGGTCAACACTGAAGCTTTCTTT
- | TRBJ1-2 | TRBV28 | - | CASSSYLQGIYGYTF | TGTGCCAGCAGTTCCTATCTACAGGGTATCTATGGCTACACCTTC
- | TRBJ1-3 | TRBV4-1 | - | CASSPTGNSGNTIYF | TGCGCCAGCAGCCCTACAGGAAACTCTGGAAACACCATATATTTT
TRBD2 | TRBJ2-1 | TRBV11-3 | - | CASSLTGLAGYNEQFF | TGTGCCAGCAGCTTAACAGGCCTAGCGGGTTACAATGAGCAGTTCTTC
- | TRBJ2-7 | TRBV5-1 | - | CASSQDRFYEQYF | TGCGCCAGCAGCCAGGACAGATTCTACGAGCAGTACTTC
TRBD2 | TRBJ2-1 | TRBV14 | - | CASSPWTSGNNEQFF | TGTGCCAGCAGTCCATGGACTAGCGGGAACAATGAGCAGTTCTTC
- | TRBJ2-7 | TRBV24-1 | - | CATSDSDSSSYEQYF | TGTGCCACCAGTGATTCGGACTCAAGCTCCTACGAGCAGTACTTC
- | TRBJ2-7 | TRBV4-1 | few | CASSQPLRTDEQYF | TGCGCCAGCAGCCAACCGCTTCGAACGGACGAGCAGTACTTC
TRBD2 | TRBJ2-3 | TRBV9 | - | CASREDSGSNTQYF | TGTGCCAGCAGGGAGGATAGCGGGAGTAATACGCAGTATTTT
- | TRBJ1-5 | TRBV19 | - | CASNPTGQLSNQPQHF | TGTGCCAGTAACCCGACGGGTCAACTCAGCAATCAGCCCCAGCATTTT
- | TRBJ1-3 | TRBV5-1 | - | CASSLAGGVRNTIYF | TGCGCCAGCAGCTTGGCCGGCGGGGTTAGAAACACCATATATTTT
- | TRBJ2-2 | TRBV5-1 | - | CASTRGLSNTGELFF | TGCGCCAGCACCCGAGGCCTTTCGAACACCGGGGAGCTGTTTTTT
TRBD2 | TRBJ2-1 | TRBV5-5 | few | CASSPDRTSGIYNEQFF | TGTGCCAGCAGCCCAGACCGAACTAGCGGGATTTACAATGAGCAGTTCTTC
TRBD1 | TRBJ2-5 | TRBV4-3 | - | CASSQDARGREETQYF | TGCGCCAGCAGCCAAGATGCCAGGGGGCGCGAAGAGACCCAGTACTTC
TRBD2 | TRBJ2-3 | TRBV24-1 | - | CATRGPGGPTDTQYF | TGTGCCACCAGGGGTCCGGGAGGGCCCACAGATACGCAGTATTTT
TRBD2 | TRBJ2-1 | TRBV29-1 | - | CSVRTSGSYNEQFF | TGCAGCGTGCGGACTAGCGGGAGTTATAATGAGCAGTTCTTC
TRBD2 | TRBJ2-3 | TRBV7-9 | once | CASSLTASGSTDTQYF | TGTGCCAGCAGCTTGACGGCTAGCGGGAGCACAGATACGCAGTATTTT
- | TRBJ1-2 | TRBV24-1 | - | CATSDFDTNYGYTF | TGTGCCACCAGTGATTTTGACACAAACTATGGCTACACCTTC
TRBD2 | TRBJ2-5 | TRBV25-1 | few | CASSENTGTSGLKETQYF | TGTGCCAGCAGTGAAAACACTGGGACTAGCGGACTAAAAGAGACCCAGTACTTC
- | TRBJ2-3 | TRBV25-1 | - | CASSRREVGTDTQYF | TGTGCCAGCAGTCGGAGGGAGGTTGGCACAGATACGCAGTATTTT
- | TRBJ1-3 | TRBV28 | - | CASHSRGPSGNTIYF | TGTGCCAGCCATTCCAGGGGCCCCTCTGGAAACACCATATATTTT
TRBD1 | TRBJ2-5 | TRBV19 | - | CASRGQGEETQYF | TGTGCCAGTAGAGGACAGGGGGAAGAGACCCAGTACTTC
- | TRBJ2-1 | TRBV28 | - | CASSLLALNEQFF | TGTGCCAGCAGTTTACTAGCCCTCAATGAGCAGTTCTTC
TRBD2 | TRBJ2-1 | TRBV9 | - | CASSVGSGGSSYNEQFF | TGTGCCAGCAGCGTCGGTAGCGGGGGTAGCTCCTACAATGAGCAGTTCTTC
- | TRBJ1-1 | TRBV12-3/TRBV12-4 | - | CASRRIGRGEAFF | TGTGCCAGCAGAAGAATCGGTAGGGGTGAAGCTTTCTTT
TRBD2 | TRBJ2-2 | TRBV4-3 | - | CASSQLPSGMITGELFF | TGCGCCAGCAGCCAACTCCCTAGCGGGATGATCACCGGGGAGCTGTTTTTT
- | TRBJ1-4 | TRBV2 | few | CASNPPGSLSEKLFF | TGTGCCAGCAACCCCCCGGGGAGCCTGAGCGAAAAACTGTTTTTT
- | TRBJ2-4 | TRBV5-5 | - | CASSLLPVTAINIQYF | TGTGCCAGCAGCTTGCTGCCGGTGACAGCCATTAACATTCAGTACTTC
- | TRBJ1-4 | TRBV4-1 | - | CASSQEGQGNEKLFF | TGCGCCAGCAGCCAAGAAGGGCAGGGTAATGAAAAACTGTTTTTT
- | TRBJ1-1 | TRBV7-9 | - | CASSRTVNTEAFF | TGTGCCAGCAGCCGGACAGTGAACACTGAAGCTTTCTTT
- | TRBJ1-5 | TRBV11-2 | - | CASSFQSNQPQHF | TGTGCCAGCAGCTTCCAGAGCAATCAGCCCCAGCATTTT
- | TRBJ1-2 | TRBV6-5 | - | CASSYGSVSFGGYTF | TGTGCCAGCAGTTACGGATCAGTTAGCTTTGGGGGCTACACCTTC
- | TRBJ1-3 | TRBV6-6 | - | CASSLVPSVSGNTIYF | TGTGCCAGCAGTTTGGTGCCCAGCGTCTCTGGAAACACCATATATTTT
- | TRBJ2-7 | TRBV10-3 | - | CANAGGVGYEQYF | TGTGCCAACGCAGGAGGTGTGGGCTACGAGCAGTACTTC
TRBD1 | TRBJ2-5 | TRBV19 | - | CASSDSGGSRETQYF | TGTGCCAGTAGCGACTCAGGGGGCTCTCGGGAGACCCAGTACTTC
TRBD2 | TRBJ2-7 | TRBV10-3 | - | CAISRQRETYEQYF | TGTGCCATCAGTCGGCAGCGGGAAACCTACGAGCAGTACTTC